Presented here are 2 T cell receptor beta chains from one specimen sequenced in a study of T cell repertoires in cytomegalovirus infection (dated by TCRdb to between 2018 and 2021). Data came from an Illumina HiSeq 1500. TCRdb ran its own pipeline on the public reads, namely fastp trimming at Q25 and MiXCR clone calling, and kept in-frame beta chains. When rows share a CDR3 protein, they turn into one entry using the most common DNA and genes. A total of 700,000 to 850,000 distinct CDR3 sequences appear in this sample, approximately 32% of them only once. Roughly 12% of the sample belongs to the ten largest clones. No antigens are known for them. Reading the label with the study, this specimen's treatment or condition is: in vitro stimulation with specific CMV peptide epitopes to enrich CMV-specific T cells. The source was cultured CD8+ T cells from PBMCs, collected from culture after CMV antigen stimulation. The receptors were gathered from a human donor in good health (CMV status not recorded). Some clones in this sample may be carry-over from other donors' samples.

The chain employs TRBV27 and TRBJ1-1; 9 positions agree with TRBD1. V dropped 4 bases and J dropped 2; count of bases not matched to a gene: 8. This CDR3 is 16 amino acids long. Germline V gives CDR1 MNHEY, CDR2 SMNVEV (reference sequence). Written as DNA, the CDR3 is TGTGCCAGCAGTTCACTAACAGGGGGCTATAACACTGAAGCTTTCTTT. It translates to CASSSLTGGYNTEAFF.

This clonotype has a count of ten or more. The CDR3 sequence: CASGDRADNYGYTF. CDR3 coding DNA: TGTGCTAGTGGGGACCGGGCAGATAACTATGGCTACACCTTC. The chain carries TRBV12-5 and TRBJ1-2; D gene ambiguous. Trimming shortened V by 6 bases and J by 1 base, and 12 bases separated the two germline ends. The CDR3 has 14 amino acids. CDR1 LGHNT and CDR2 FRNRAP come from the germline V gene.